These 9 T cell receptor beta chains came from one sample sequenced in a study of T cell responses to AZD1222 COVID-19 vaccine. The method was immunoSEQ multiplex PCR; TCRdb's version includes in-frame clones alone and lacks a portion of them. This sample has about 130,000 clones, with approximately 86% found just once. The sequences come from peripheral blood, collected on day 0 of AZD1222 vaccination. The receptors derive from an adult in good health.

The chain couples TRBV10-1 to TRBJ1-1; 9 bases line up with TRBD1. Germline V lookup: CDR1 WNHNN, CDR2 SYGVQD (reference sequence). Trimming at V came to 4 bases and at J to 5 bases, leaving 5 bases not matched to a gene. This CDR3 has 14 residues. The CDR3, as DNA: TGCGCCAGCAGTGCGACAGGGGGACGAACTGAAGCTTTCTTT. Translated: CASSATGGRTEAFF.

The J gene is TRBJ1-2, the V gene TRBV5-1; D is ambiguous. Trimming shortened V by 0 bases and J by 8 bases, and 11 bases separated the two germline ends. CDR1 and CDR2 from the germline V gene are SGHRS and YFSETQ. This CDR3 spans 13 amino acids. The CDR3 reads CASSLAFIEGYTF. The CDR3 bases are TGCGCCAGCAGCTTGGCCTTTATCGAGGGCTACACCTTC.

V usage is TRBV19 and J usage is TRBJ2-5, with D possibly matching TRBD2 (6 bases). The germline V gene has CDR1 LNHDA and CDR2 SQIVND (reference sequence). The V end was cut by 7 bases, the J end by 4 bases, with 13 bases between. This CDR3 comprises 13 residues. This chain's CDR3 is CASTEIGGETQYF. The CDR3 DNA sequence: TGTGCCAGTACCGAAATCGGGGGAGAGACCCAGTACTTC. The whole variable domain, remainder taken from reference TRBV19 and TRBJ2-5, is DGGITQSPKYLFRKEGQNVTLSCEQNLNHDAMYWYRQDPGQGLRLIYYSQIVNDFQKGDIAEGYSVSREKKESFPLTVTSAQKNPTAFYLCASTEIGGETQYFGPGTRLLVL.

J is TRBJ2-1 and V is TRBV6-5; 9 bases map to TRBD2. This CDR3 is built from 14 residues. With V trimmed by 4 bases and J by 10 bases, 8 bases remained unmatched. The V gene's germline CDR1 is MNHEY and CDR2 SVGAGI. The CDR3 reads CASSLAGVGMEQFF. The CDR3 coding sequence is TGTGCCAGCAGTTTAGCGGGGGTCGGGATGGAGCAGTTCTTC.

The sample holds a few counts of this clone. The chain carries TRBV19 and TRBJ1-5, with TRBD1 identical over 8 bases. Looked up from germline, CDR1 is LNHDA and CDR2 is SQIVND (reference sequence). The CDR3 is 14 residues long. J was trimmed by 6 bases and V by 10 bases; bases with no gene match: 11. The CDR3 region is CATRGQGGFQPQHF. DNA for the CDR3: TGTGCCACCCGAGGACAGGGAGGTTTTCAGCCCCAGCATTTT.

The rearrangement joins TRBV9 to TRBJ2-5; TRBD1 matches at 11 bases. The germline CDR1 and CDR2 sequences are SGDLS and YYNGEE. The junction had 3 bases not matched to a gene; V was cut back by 4 bases and J by 4 bases. This CDR3 contains 14 residues. CDR3 nucleotides: TGTGCCAGCAGCCCCGGACAGGGGGCAGAGACCCAGTACTTC. It is translated as CASSPGQGAETQYF.

The chain links TRBV5-1 to TRBJ2-3; no firm D call. CDR1 is SGHRS and CDR2 is YFSETQ in the germline V gene. V lost 5 bases and J 0 bases, leaving 1 base between the germline ends. The CDR3 covers 11 residues. The DNA of the CDR3 is TGCGCCAGCAGAAGCACAGATACGCAGTATTTT. It yields the protein CASRSTDTQYF.

The rearrangement links TRBV2 to TRBJ2-1; 9 nucleotides align to TRBD1. Trimming at V came to 3 bases and at J to 5 bases, leaving 2 bases not matched to a gene. The CDR3 length is 14 residues. Per germline, CDR1 SNHLY and CDR2 FYNNEI. The CDR3 DNA is TGTGCCAGCAGTGAGGACAGGGGTAACAATGAGCAGTTCTTC. This gives the protein CASSEDRGNNEQFF.

This clone turned up a few times. The chain has TRBV7-2 and TRBJ1-5; no firm D call. Trimming stripped 1 base from V and 7 bases from J, with 5 bases between. The V gene's germline CDR1 is SGHTA and CDR2 FQGNSA. This CDR3 is 12 amino acids long. CDR3 amino acids: CASSLGRQPQHF. The CDR3 coding sequence is TGTGCCAGCAGCTTAGGTCGACAGCCCCAGCATTTT.